The rows below give T cell receptor beta chains drawn from one sample of a study of cytotoxic CD8 clonotypes in ibrutinib-treated CLL. Measured with immunoSEQ multiplex PCR; TCRdb has only the in-frame clones, and not every one. The sample records about 120,000 clones, 50% to 65% being singletons. Sequencing used PBMCs, obtained after 24 months of ibrutinib treatment. These receptors were collected from a human donor with chronic lymphocytic leukemia. Both conserved end residues are part of each CDR3. The D gene is left open where the match is weak. Clone sizes are given selectively: once, few, many, or a class where the clone is expanded.

abundance: .; d_gene: TRBD2; v_gene: TRBV7-2; j_gene: TRBJ2-7; CDR3nt: TGTGCCAGCAGCACTAGCGGGGGATACGAGCAGTACTTC; CDR3aa: CASSTSGGYEQYF
abundance: once; d_gene: .; v_gene: TRBV30; j_gene: TRBJ1-1; CDR3nt: TGTGCCCTGGGGTCTGGGAACACTGAAGCTTTCTTT; CDR3aa: CALGSGNTEAFF
abundance: .; d_gene: TRBD1; v_gene: TRBV9; j_gene: TRBJ2-5; CDR3nt: TGTGCCAGCAGCGTAGCCAGGGGGCGGGAGACCCAGTACTTC; CDR3aa: CASSVARGRETQYF
abundance: .; d_gene: .; v_gene: TRBV10-3; j_gene: TRBJ2-1; CDR3nt: TGTGCCATCAGTGACCCGGGTGAGCAGTTCTTC; CDR3aa: CAISDPGEQFF
abundance: .; d_gene: TRBD1; v_gene: TRBV28; j_gene: TRBJ1-4; CDR3nt: TGTGCCAGCCGCAGAGAGGACAGGAATAATGAAAAACTGTTTTTT; CDR3aa: CASRREDRNNEKLFF
abundance: .; d_gene: .; v_gene: TRBV7-8; j_gene: TRBJ1-2; CDR3nt: TGTGCCAGCAGCAGTGCAGGGGATGGCTACACCTTC; CDR3aa: CASSSAGDGYTF
abundance: few; d_gene: TRBD1; v_gene: TRBV5-1; j_gene: TRBJ1-2; CDR3nt: TGCGCCAGTAGCACCGGGACAGGGGAAGCTAAGGGCTACACCTTC; CDR3aa: CASSTGTGEAKGYTF
abundance: .; d_gene: .; v_gene: TRBV2; j_gene: TRBJ2-1; CDR3nt: TGTGCCACCTCTAGGGACGTGTTGGATGAGCAGTTCTTC; CDR3aa: CATSRDVLDEQFF
abundance: .; d_gene: .; v_gene: TRBV30; j_gene: TRBJ1-2; CDR3nt: TGTGCCTGGAGTGTCGGGCAAAGGGTTGATGGCTACACCTTC; CDR3aa: CAWSVGQRVDGYTF
abundance: few; d_gene: TRBD1; v_gene: TRBV6-5; j_gene: TRBJ1-2; CDR3nt: TGTGCCAGCAGCCGGACAGGGGGCAACTATGGCTACACCTTC; CDR3aa: CASSRTGGNYGYTF
abundance: .; d_gene: TRBD1; v_gene: TRBV5-1; j_gene: TRBJ2-5; CDR3nt: TGCGCCAGCAGCTCGACAGGGGAAGAGACCCAGTACTTC; CDR3aa: CASSSTGEETQYF
abundance: .; d_gene: .; v_gene: TRBV19; j_gene: TRBJ2-7; CDR3nt: TGTGCCAGTAGTAAGGCTTCCCTTTCCTACGAGCAGTACTTC; CDR3aa: CASSKASLSYEQYF
abundance: few; d_gene: TRBD1; v_gene: TRBV7-9; j_gene: TRBJ1-4; CDR3nt: TGTGCCAGCAGCTTCGCCGGGACAGACAGTAATTTGTTTTTT; CDR3aa: CASSFAGTDSNLFF